The rows below give T cell receptor beta chains drawn from one sample of a study of T cells after yellow fever vaccination. In TCRdb, the 5' RACE reads were re-called with MiXCR into one record per CDR3 protein. This repertoire shows some 260,000 distinct CDR3 sequences, around 5.3% found once; its top ten account for 2.5% to 4%. The sample in question was CD4+ T cells sorted from PBMCs, obtained on the day of the yellow fever booster vaccination. The receptor set was obtained from a man younger than 35 who received the YFV17D yellow fever vaccine. Both conserved end residues are part of each CDR3. A D gene is named only where the DNA matches it firmly.

cdr3_length j_call d_call v_call cdr3_aa
15 TRBJ2-3 TRBD1 TRBV5-6 CASSLDRGGTDTQYF
17 TRBJ2-2 NA TRBV24-1 CATSEAPGRANTGELFF
15 TRBJ2-2 TRBD1 TRBV28 CARSSPGTGIGELFF
16 TRBJ2-3 NA TRBV4-2 CASSQALGSDTDTQYF
19 TRBJ2-3 TRBD2 TRBV18 CASSPVTSGGATSTDTQYF
12 TRBJ1-1 NA TRBV29-1 CSVTLGDTEAFF
13 TRBJ2-5 NA TRBV18 CASSPVRKETQYF
15 TRBJ2-2 NA TRBV7-9 CASSGSLRGTGELFF
16 TRBJ2-1 TRBD2 TRBV20-1 CSARDPSGGRYNEQFF
15 TRBJ2-1 NA TRBV14 CASNGLTGAYNEQFF
11 TRBJ2-7 NA TRBV6-5 CASSYSNEQYF
14 TRBJ2-3 TRBD2 TRBV10-3 CAISGLAGPDTQYF
12 TRBJ2-1 TRBD2 TRBV11-2 CASSSGGYHLFF
13 TRBJ2-7 NA TRBV20-1 CSATQFRGYEQYF
12 TRBJ1-1 NA TRBV18 CASSPNGGEAFF
14 TRBJ2-3 TRBD2 TRBV7-2 CASSSGLAADTQYF
14 TRBJ2-1 TRBD2 TRBV4-2 CASSLGSGGFEQFF
16 TRBJ1-1 TRBD1 TRBV4-1 CASSPGRGLRDTEAFF
16 TRBJ1-5 NA TRBV6-5 CASSSGQRSSNQPQHF
12 TRBJ1-1 NA TRBV6-2/TRBV6-3 CASSWSGSRAFF
13 TRBJ1-5 NA TRBV20-1 CSARQGLGQPQHF
14 TRBJ2-5 NA TRBV4-1 CASSQVLVQETQYF
13 TRBJ1-6 NA TRBV6-1 CASKSSYNSPLHF
15 TRBJ2-7 NA TRBV5-1 CASSLPGESSYEQYF
15 TRBJ2-6 NA TRBV5-1 CASSFDGGGANVLTF
13 TRBJ1-1 NA TRBV5-5 CASSLYKDFEAFF
13 TRBJ2-5 TRBD2 TRBV30 CAWTPGGVGTQYF
17 TRBJ2-3 NA TRBV6-5 CASSSPRGPTSTDTQYF
11 TRBJ2-7 NA TRBV10-3 CATRGSYEQYF
14 TRBJ2-7 TRBD2 TRBV10-3 CAISPGTSSYEQYF
14 TRBJ1-6 NA TRBV20-1 CSASYGQYNSPLHF
11 TRBJ2-1 NA TRBV5-8 CASSSVTEQFF
18 TRBJ1-1 TRBD1 TRBV5-1 CASSRNPGQGPLNTEAFF
17 TRBJ2-1 NA TRBV13 CASSPGTWPSDLNEQFF
14 TRBJ2-1 TRBD2 TRBV25-1 CASTWLAGTNEQFF
19 TRBJ2-6 TRBD1 TRBV5-1 CASSFPSGQTASGANVLTF
16 TRBJ2-2 NA TRBV7-2 CASSLDLALSGGELFF
18 TRBJ1-3 TRBD1 TRBV7-2 CASSPRPGQGATGNTIYF
15 TRBJ2-1 TRBD2 TRBV29-1 CSVKGLAGLGGEQFF
13 TRBJ1-2 NA TRBV20-1 CSARLQGNYGYTF
15 TRBJ2-7 TRBD2 TRBV7-9 CASSSGLAVTYEQYF
13 TRBJ2-3 NA TRBV29-1 CSVERLEGDTQYF
14 TRBJ2-7 NA TRBV12-3/TRBV12-4 CASSLAGVYYEQYF
13 TRBJ1-1 NA TRBV30 CAWSAYMNTEAFF